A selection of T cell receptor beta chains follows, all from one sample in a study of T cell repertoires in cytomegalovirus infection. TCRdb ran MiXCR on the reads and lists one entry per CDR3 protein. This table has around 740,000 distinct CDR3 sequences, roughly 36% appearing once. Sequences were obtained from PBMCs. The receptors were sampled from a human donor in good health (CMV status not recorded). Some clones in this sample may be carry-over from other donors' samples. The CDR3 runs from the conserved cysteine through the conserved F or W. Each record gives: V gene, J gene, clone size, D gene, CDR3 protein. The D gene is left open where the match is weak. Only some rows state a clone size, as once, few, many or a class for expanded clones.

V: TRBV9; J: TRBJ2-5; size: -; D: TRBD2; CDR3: CASSRFSGGEGETQYF
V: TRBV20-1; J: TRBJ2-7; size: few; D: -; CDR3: CSAARFNYEQYF
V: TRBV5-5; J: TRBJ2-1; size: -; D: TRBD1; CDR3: CASSPAGTGGVYNEQFF
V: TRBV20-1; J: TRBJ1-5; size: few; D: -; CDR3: CSARDRDFYSNQPQHF
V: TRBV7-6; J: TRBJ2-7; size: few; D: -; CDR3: CASSPPTGFVGEQYF
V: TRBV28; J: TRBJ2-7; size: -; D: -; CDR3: CASSPQGGEQYF
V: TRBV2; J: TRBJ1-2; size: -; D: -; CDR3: CASSELTSYGYTF
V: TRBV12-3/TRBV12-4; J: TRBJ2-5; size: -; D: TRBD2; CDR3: CASSGVTSGVQETQYF
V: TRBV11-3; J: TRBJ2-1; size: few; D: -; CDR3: CASSLDADEQFF
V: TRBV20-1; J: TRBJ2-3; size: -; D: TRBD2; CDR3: CSASPEAGGLTDTQYF
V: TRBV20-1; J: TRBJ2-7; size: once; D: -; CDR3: CSARGSVEQYF
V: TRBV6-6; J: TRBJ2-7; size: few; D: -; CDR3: CASSYGGEAEQYF
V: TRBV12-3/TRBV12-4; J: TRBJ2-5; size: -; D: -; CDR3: CASSSPQTTQETQYF
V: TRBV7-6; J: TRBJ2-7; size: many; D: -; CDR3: CASSLVLSRVAEQYF
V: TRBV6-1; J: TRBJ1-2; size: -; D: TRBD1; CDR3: CASSEDRGLGSYGYTF
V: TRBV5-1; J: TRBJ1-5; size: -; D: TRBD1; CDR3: CASSEGTELQPQHF
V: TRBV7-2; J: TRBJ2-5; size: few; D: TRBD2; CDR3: CASSAALAGGNQETQYF
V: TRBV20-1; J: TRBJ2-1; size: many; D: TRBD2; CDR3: CSARPKLAYSYNEQFF
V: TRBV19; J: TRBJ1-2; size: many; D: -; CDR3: CASSIGRDGYTF
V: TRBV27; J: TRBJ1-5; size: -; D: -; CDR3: CASSISFQGNQPQHF
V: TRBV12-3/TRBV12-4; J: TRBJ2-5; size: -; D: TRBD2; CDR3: CASSTQLTGREETQYF
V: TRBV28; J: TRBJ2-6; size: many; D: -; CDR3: CASTLDRPGANVLTF
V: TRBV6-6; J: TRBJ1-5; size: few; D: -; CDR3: CASSYSTGTYSNQPQHF
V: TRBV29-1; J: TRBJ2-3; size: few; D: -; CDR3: CSVGRDTDTQYF
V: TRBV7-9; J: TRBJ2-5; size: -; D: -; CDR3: CASSLPGREETQYF
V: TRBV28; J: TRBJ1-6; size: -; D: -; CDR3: CASSLMAIDNSPLHF
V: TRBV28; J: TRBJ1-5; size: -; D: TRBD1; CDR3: CASSPWTGGMNQPQHF
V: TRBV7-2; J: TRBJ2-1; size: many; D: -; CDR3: CASSGSYNEQFF
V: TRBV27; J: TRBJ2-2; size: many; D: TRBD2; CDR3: CASSLLTSGTRDTGELFF
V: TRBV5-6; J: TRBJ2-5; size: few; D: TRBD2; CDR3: CASSSTSEYQETQYF